This T cell receptor (beta chain) emerged from a study of T cell responses to AZD1222 COVID-19 vaccine. Overall study findings and caveats: At 160-218 and 743-854, vaccine-associated CD4 TCRs were dominant, and they spanned spike. It was only after the peak T cell response that any repertoires were sampled.

The protocol was immunoSEQ multiplex PCR, while the TCRdb copy is restricted to in-frame clones and leaves out a portion. The profile shows roughly 250,000 clones, roughly 93% of them singletons. On this clone itself: Its antigen is still unknown.

V was clipped by 9 bases and J by 4 bases; unmatched bases: 5. Germline V gene data show CDR1 as SNHLY and CDR2 as FYNNEI. The CDR3 loop spans 12 amino acids. This clonotype originated in an adult in good health. The chain employs TRBV2 and TRBJ2-5, with 7 bases aligning to TRBD2. The sequencing here drew on peripheral blood, taken on day 0 of AZD1222 vaccination. CDR3 loop: CASQWGGETQYF. The CDR3 DNA reads as TGTGCCAGTCAGTGGGGGGGAGAGACCCAGTACTTC.